The rows below give T cell receptor beta chains drawn from one sample of a study of immune evolution from preneoplasia to lung adenocarcinoma. Data came from immunoSEQ multiplex PCR; TCRdb stores just in-frame clones and leaves some out. The repertoire holds some 7,400 clones, with roughly 77% as singletons. The source material was FFPE minimally invasive lung adenocarcinoma tissue. These receptor sequences come from a person aged 65 to 85 with lung adenocarcinoma. Both conserved end residues are part of each CDR3. Fields, in order: D gene, V gene, J gene, clone size, CDR3 DNA, CDR3 protein. D genes are given only for firm matches. Size values are once, few and many counts, or a class for expanded clones, and some rows have none.

>.|TRBV5-1|TRBJ1-6|.
TGCGCCAGCAGCTTGGCTTCAACTCTTGGGTCACCCCTCCACTTT
CASSLASTLGSPLHF
>.|TRBV4-1|TRBJ2-7|.
TGCGCCAGCAGCCAAGACGTTGGCAGCTCCTACGAGCAGTACTTC
CASSQDVGSSYEQYF
>.|TRBV29-1|TRBJ2-5|.
TGCAGCGTTGACCGCCTGGAGACCCAGTACTTC
CSVDRLETQYF
>.|TRBV5-6|TRBJ2-3|few
TGTGCCAGCAGCTTGACGGGATCAGATACGCAGTATTTT
CASSLTGSDTQYF
>TRBD2|TRBV5-6|TRBJ2-5|.
TGTGCCAGCAGCTTGTTTGGGAGGGCGGAGACCCAGTACTTC
CASSLFGRAETQYF
>TRBD2|TRBV6-5|TRBJ2-1|.
TGTGCCAGCAAGTTTAACCAGCGGGGCTACAATGAGCAGTTCTTC
CASKFNQRGYNEQFF
>.|TRBV9|TRBJ1-6|.
TGTGCCAGCAGCCCCCGAACCAATTCACCCCTCCACTTT
CASSPRTNSPLHF
>.|TRBV19|TRBJ2-1|few
TGTGCCAGTAGTTCCTTAGCGGTTTCCTACAATGAGCAGTTCTTC
CASSSLAVSYNEQFF
>.|TRBV11-2|TRBJ2-1|once
TGTGCCAGCAGCTTATTCACGGGGAACAATGAGCAGTTCTTC
CASSLFTGNNEQFF
>TRBD1|TRBV19|TRBJ2-3|.
TGTGCCACTACCAGTGGACAGGGCACAGATACGCAGTATTTT
CATTSGQGTDTQYF
>.|TRBV11-2|TRBJ2-7|.
TGTGCCAGCAGCTTTACGACGGGGGACTACGAGCAGTACTTC
CASSFTTGDYEQYF
>TRBD1|TRBV5-1|TRBJ1-1|.
TGCGCCAGCAGCCTCCGGGACAGGGGGGAAATCGCTGAAGCTTTCTTT
CASSLRDRGEIAEAFF
>.|TRBV7-2|TRBJ2-1|once
TGTGCCAGCAGCTTAGCAGTGGGCTCCTACAATGAGCAGTTCTTC
CASSLAVGSYNEQFF
>TRBD1|TRBV9|TRBJ2-7|.
TGTGCCAGCAGCGTATTTGACAGGGGGCCCTACGAGCAGTACTTC
CASSVFDRGPYEQYF
>.|TRBV19|TRBJ1-2|.
TGTGCCAGTAGTATATGGGACACAGGGAGTCATGGCTACACCTTC
CASSIWDTGSHGYTF
>TRBD1|TRBV7-8|TRBJ1-1|few
TGTGCCAGCAGCCTGGGACAGGGAGGGAGAGAAGCTTTCTTT
CASSLGQGGREAFF
>TRBD1|TRBV28|TRBJ1-3|.
TGTGCCAGCAGTTTTGGGGTTGGACAGGGGGCGTCAGGTGGAAACACCATATATTTT
CASSFGVGQGASGGNTIYF
>.|TRBV9|TRBJ2-2|.
TGTGCCAGCAGCGTAGAACCGGGGACCGGGGAGCTGTTTTTT
CASSVEPGTGELFF
>TRBD2|TRBV19|TRBJ2-5|.
TGTGCCAGTAGCCACCTCCGGGCTAGCGGGGGAGACATACAAGAGACCCAGTACTTC
CASSHLRASGGDIQETQYF
>.|TRBV15|TRBJ2-5|once
TGTGCCATTAGACGAGGCCAAGAGACCCAGTACTTC
CAIRRGQETQYF
>.|TRBV29-1|TRBJ1-2|.
TGCAGCGTTGAAGGCCCGCGGGAGGGAGGCTACACCTTC
CSVEGPREGGYTF
>.|TRBV15|TRBJ2-1|.
TGTGCCACCAGCAGAGATCTGCGGAATGAGCAGTTCTTC
CATSRDLRNEQFF